A selection of T cell receptor beta chains follows, all from one sample in a study of OX40 agonist ivuxolimab in advanced cancers. TCRdb keeps only in-frame clones here, not all; method: immunoSEQ multiplex PCR. The sample includes roughly 49,000 clones, approximately 90% of them seen just once. The sample here was CD4+ or CD8+ T cells sorted from blood, taken in a trial of the OX40 agonist ivuxolimab. These TCRs come from an adult with an advanced solid tumor such as melanoma, head and neck, liver or kidney cancer. Each CDR3 is given with its conserved first and last residue. Clone size appears in some rows only: once, few, many, or a class for an expanded clone.

V: TRBV28
size: NA
CDR3: CATWDAYQPQHF

V: TRBV25-1
size: NA
CDR3: CASSGPGTGSSYTF

V: TRBV5-3
size: NA
CDR3: CARSLGQGPLVSGYTIYF

V: TRBV6-6
size: once
CDR3: CASSMTGGNTEAFF

V: TRBV5-1
size: NA
CDR3: CASSLAPMNTEAFF

V: TRBV4-2
size: NA
CDR3: CASSPRTMNTGELFF

V: TRBV30
size: NA
CDR3: CAWGQGSGEQYF

V: TRBV27
size: NA
CDR3: CASSSYRLRDGVGAFF

V: TRBV18
size: NA
CDR3: CASSLPPTGLYEQYF

V: TRBV9
size: NA
CDR3: CASSVALAGVRDYDEQYF

V: TRBV5-1
size: NA
CDR3: CASSAGTVQETQYF

V: TRBV7-3
size: once
CDR3: CASSPRLGTGELFF

V: TRBV6-5
size: NA
CDR3: CASSETGNSYEQYF